The 28 T cell receptor beta chains reported below all come from one sample, sequenced in a study of shared clonotypes between healthy human individuals. Sequencing was performed with immunoSEQ multiplex PCR; in TCRdb, only in-frame clones are kept and a portion is missing. This sample has over 800,000 clones, with 80% to 95% found just once. Cells designated naive CD8 were CD45RO-negative and were positively selected for CCR7, with terminally differentiated effector memory CD45RA+ cells excluded. Sequencing used naive CD8+ T cells sorted from blood. The source of these receptors is a man aged 25 to 45 in good health.

The chain carries TRBV11-2 and TRBJ2-1; 11 bases are shared with TRBD2. CDR1 SGHAT and CDR2 FQNNGV come from the germline V gene. V trimming: 8 bases; J trimming: 3 bases; junction bases outside the gene matches: 3. The CDR3 is 14 residues long. CDR3 sequence reads: CASELAGVYNEQFF. In DNA, the CDR3 is TGTGCCAGCGAACTAGCGGGAGTCTACAATGAGCAGTTCTTC.

About this clone: The sample carries other DNA sequences with the same CDR3. The rearrangement joins TRBV10-2 to TRBJ2-7; D ambiguous. Trimming pared 3 bases from V and 4 bases from J, leaving 7 bases between. Germline assignment: CDR1 WSHSY and CDR2 SAAADI. The CDR3 runs 12 residues. The CDR3 spells CASSEGSYEQYF. In DNA, the CDR3 is TGCGCCAGCAGTGAAGGGTCTTACGAGCAGTACTTC.

This clone was counted once. The J gene is TRBJ2-7, the V gene TRBV5-5; D is ambiguous. Trimming removed 4 bases at V and 6 bases at J, with 8 bases between. The CDR3 is 11 residues long. Germline V CDR1 and CDR2: SGHKS, YYEKEE (reference sequence). CDR3 protein: CASSPRSEQYF. The CDR3 DNA reads as TGTGCCAGCAGCCCCCGGAGCGAGCAGTACTTC.

The chain combines TRBV5-5 with TRBJ2-7, with unresolved D. Germline CDR1 is SGHKS and CDR2 is YYEKEE (reference sequence). V lost 6 bases and J 0 bases, leaving 10 bases between the germline ends. The CDR3 runs to 13 residues. CDR3 in amino acids: CASKRTPSYEQYF. CDR3 sequence (DNA): TGTGCCAGCAAACGCACACCCTCCTACGAGCAGTACTTC.

The chain couples TRBV4-2 to TRBJ2-1, with 8 bases that match TRBD2. CDR1 LGHNA and CDR2 YNFKEQ come from the germline V gene. The CDR3 is made up of 14 amino acids. Trimming at V came to 3 bases and at J to 10 bases, leaving 8 bases not matched to a gene. CDR3 bases: TGTGCCAGCAGCCATGAGACTAGCGCTAACGAGCAGTTCTTC. Its translation is CASSHETSANEQFF.

V gene TRBV27 combines with J gene TRBJ2-7; maybe TRBD2 (6 bases). The germline CDR1 and CDR2 sequences are MNHEY and SMNVEV (reference sequence). The germline V and J ends were trimmed by 4 bases and 2 bases, with 15 bases remaining between them. This CDR3 has 15 residues. In nucleotides, the CDR3 is TGTGCCAGCAGTTCCCTTGGGGGGTGGACCTACGAGCAGTACTTC. It translates to CASSSLGGWTYEQYF.

A word on this clone: At one end the junction does not follow the germline gene, possibly because of a read error. The V gene is TRBV27, the J gene TRBJ1-5; D perhaps matches TRBD1 (5 bases). Looked up from germline, CDR1 is MNHEY and CDR2 is SMNVEV (reference sequence). The CDR3 contains 13 residues. The CDR3 DNA reads as TGTGCCAGCAGTACCCGGGGGGACCCCGAACCTGCTTTT. This encodes CASSTRGDPEPAF.

This clone was picked up a small number of times. The rearrangement uses TRBV7-9 and TRBJ1-2, with D possibly matching TRBD1 (5 bases). CDR1 is SEHNR and CDR2 is FQNEAQ in the germline V gene (reference sequence). The CDR3 runs 13 residues. V shed 7 bases and J shed 8 bases, with 17 bases lying between them. CDR3 sequence: CASTERGRDGYTF. The CDR3, as DNA: TGTGCCAGCACCGAGAGAGGGAGGGACGGCTACACCTTC.

The V and J genes are TRBV27 and TRBJ2-3; a possible D gene is TRBD2 (5 bases). The CDR3 covers 15 residues. The V and J ends lost 3 bases and 0 bases respectively, with 10 bases between them. Germline V lookup: CDR1 MNHEY, CDR2 SMNVEV (reference sequence). The CDR3 sequence: CASSLGVPSTDTQYF. The CDR3, as DNA: TGTGCCAGCAGTTTGGGAGTTCCTAGCACAGATACGCAGTATTTT.

The chain is built from TRBV5-6 and TRBJ2-7; D call uncertain. Germline V lookup: CDR1 SGHDT, CDR2 YYEEEE. V lost 4 bases, J lost 6 bases, and 14 bases lay in between. The CDR3 consists of 13 residues. The CDR3 region is CASSSAGGSEQYF. The CDR3 coding sequence is TGTGCCAGCAGCAGTGCAGGTGGTTCCGAGCAGTACTTC.

V and J are TRBV19 and TRBJ1-1, with D unclear. Trimming pared 4 bases from V and 1 base from J, leaving 7 bases between. CDR3 length: 13 amino acids. The germline V gene has CDR1 LNHDA and CDR2 SQIVND (reference sequence). The DNA for the CDR3 is TGTGCCAGTAGTACCAAGGGGAACACTGAAGCTTTCTTT. Amino acids: CASSTKGNTEAFF.

The CDR3 sequence is CSVVYRGQGDTQYF. The CDR3 bases are TGCAGCGTGGTTTACAGGGGGCAAGGAGATACGCAGTATTTT. The rearrangement uses TRBV29-1 and TRBJ2-3, with 9 bases fitting TRBD1. There are 14 residues in the CDR3. The V gene end was trimmed by 6 bases and the J gene end by 5 bases; junction bases not matched to a gene: 9. Looked up from germline, CDR1 is SQVTM and CDR2 is ANQGSEA.

The CDR3 region is CASSVVDGWTDTQYF. In DNA form, the CDR3 reads TGTGCCAGCAGCGTAGTTGACGGGTGGACAGATACGCAGTATTTT. J is TRBJ2-3 and V is TRBV9; unclear D gene. The V gene's germline CDR1 is SGDLS and CDR2 YYNGEE. The CDR3 loop spans 15 amino acids. The V gene lost 0 bases and the J gene lost 3 bases, with 11 bases spanning the gap.

CDR3 amino acids: CASSEDGFGTNEQYF. CDR3 in DNA: TGTGCCAGCAGCGAGGACGGCTTCGGGACTAACGAGCAGTACTTC. The chain links TRBV9 to TRBJ2-7, with 7 bases identical to TRBD2. The V segment lost 3 bases and the J segment 5 bases; nucleotides outside the gene matches: 11. The CDR3 runs to 15 residues. Germline V CDR1 and CDR2: SGDLS, YYNGEE.

V is TRBV14 and J is TRBJ2-5; D might be TRBD2 (5 bases). V gave up 0 bases and J gave up 2 bases, with 13 bases separating them. CDR3 length: 16 residues. The germline CDR1 and CDR2 sequences are SGHDN and FVKESK. In DNA, the CDR3 is TGTGCCAGCAGCCAAGATCCGGATTCGGGGCAAGAGACCCAGTACTTC. Residues: CASSQDPDSGQETQYF.

The rearrangement uses TRBV27 and TRBJ2-2; 7 bases line up with TRBD1. V shed 0 bases and J 2 bases; nucleotides not matched to a gene: 6. Germline lookup yields CDR1 MNHEY and CDR2 SMNVEV (reference sequence). This CDR3 contains 17 residues. The CDR3 here is CASSLSTGTANTGELFF. The CDR3 DNA reads as TGTGCCAGCAGTTTATCGACGGGGACAGCCAACACCGGGGAGCTGTTTTTT.

V gene TRBV5-5 combines with J gene TRBJ2-6; TRBD1 aligns across 9 bases. There are 19 residues in the CDR3. J gave up 0 bases and V 6 bases, and 13 bases lay outside the gene matches. CDR1 and CDR2 (germline): SGHKS, YYEKEE (reference sequence). The CDR3 spells CASTFSGTGSYSGANVLTF. Written as DNA, the CDR3 is TGTGCCAGCACCTTCTCCGGGACAGGGAGTTACTCTGGGGCCAACGTCCTGACTTTC.

The chain combines TRBV9 with TRBJ2-1; 13 bases match TRBD2. Per germline, CDR1 SGDLS and CDR2 YYNGEE. The junction had 15 bases not matched to a gene; V was cut back by 3 bases and J by 0 bases. There are 21 residues in the CDR3. CDR3 residues: CASSAPPGLAGRGSSYNEQFF. CDR3 DNA sequence: TGTGCCAGCAGCGCACCCCCGGGACTAGCGGGAAGGGGGAGCTCCTACAATGAGCAGTTCTTC.

J is TRBJ2-1 and V is TRBV7-9; 10 bases agree with TRBD1. CDR3 length: 16 residues. Per the germline V gene, CDR1 is SEHNR and CDR2 is FQNEAQ (reference sequence). V lost 5 bases, J lost 3 bases, and 7 bases stayed unmatched. CDR3 DNA sequence: TGTGCCAGCAGCCCCCGGACAGGGGGGTTCTACAATGAGCAGTTCTTC. This translates into CASSPRTGGFYNEQFF.

The gene calls are TRBV19 and TRBJ2-1; weak D call: TRBD1 (6 bases). Trimming pared 4 bases from V and 0 bases from J, leaving 13 bases between. This CDR3 has 16 residues. CDR1 is LNHDA, CDR2 SQIVND, per germline (reference sequence). This chain's CDR3 is CASSNYGQNSYNEQFF. Written as DNA, the CDR3 is TGTGCCAGTAGTAACTACGGACAGAACTCCTACAATGAGCAGTTCTTC.

The genes are TRBV6-1 and TRBJ2-6; D remains unclear. This CDR3 has 15 amino acids. Trimming pared 1 base from V and 3 bases from J, leaving 7 bases between. CDR1 and CDR2 from the germline V gene are MNHNS and SASEGT. CDR3 loop: CASSEEIRGANVLTF. CDR3 coding DNA: TGTGCCAGCAGTGAAGAAATACGTGGGGCCAACGTCCTGACTTTC.

The chain joins TRBV16 to TRBJ2-7; tentatively, D is TRBD2 (5 bases). CDR3 length: 16 amino acids. The V and J ends lost 0 bases and 3 bases respectively, with 15 bases between them. The germline V gene encodes CDR1 KGHSY and CDR2 FQNENV. The CDR3 region is CASSQSFERPNYEQYF. CDR3 DNA: TGTGCCAGCAGCCAATCGTTCGAGCGGCCAAACTACGAGCAGTACTTC.

This clone has only one observation. The genes are TRBV5-6 and TRBJ2-5, with 8 nucleotides matching TRBD1. Germline V gives CDR1 SGHDT, CDR2 YYEEEE. The CDR3 is 15 residues long. V was pared by 4 bases and J by 10 bases, with 15 bases of the junction left unmatched. This CDR3 is CASSPGTGGASDQYF. CDR3 in DNA: TGTGCCAGCAGCCCCGGGACAGGTGGGGCGAGTGACCAGTACTTC.

This clone was found once. The chain carries TRBV18 and TRBJ2-5; TRBD1 aligns across 7 bases. There are 16 residues in the CDR3. Germline-derived CDR1 and CDR2 are KGHSH and LQKENI. V dropped 4 bases and J dropped 0; count of bases not matched to a gene: 8. This chain's CDR3 is CASSRTRDSYQETQYF. The DNA for the CDR3 is TGTGCCAGCTCACGCACGAGGGACAGCTACCAAGAGACCCAGTACTTC.

The rearrangement joins TRBV28 to TRBJ2-1; the match to TRBD1 covers 12 bases. The CDR3 is made up of 17 amino acids. With 4 bases clipped from V and 1 base from J, the junction kept 5 bases outside the gene matches. The germline CDR1 and CDR2 sequences are MDHEN and SYDVKM. CDR3 in amino acids: CASSYGTGGGSYNEQFF. The CDR3 DNA is TGTGCCAGCAGTTACGGGACAGGGGGCGGGTCCTACAATGAGCAGTTCTTC.

This chain links TRBV7-3 with TRBJ1-2; 9 bases fit TRBD1. The germline CDR1 and CDR2 sequences are SGHTA and FQGTGA. CDR3 length: 15 amino acids. The trim removed 5 bases at V and 0 bases at J, leaving 4 bases unmatched. The DNA for the CDR3 is TGTGCCAGCAGCCCTAGGACAGGGGCTAACTATGGCTACACCTTC. Translating it yields CASSPRTGANYGYTF.

V and J are TRBV29-1 and TRBJ1-2; 11 bases match TRBD1. The germline V gene encodes CDR1 SQVTM and CDR2 ANQGSEA. The ends lost 7 bases at V and 3 bases at J; junction bases unmatched: 4. This CDR3 is 13 amino acids long. CDR3 protein: CSASGQGDYGYTF. The CDR3 bases are TGCAGCGCTTCGGGACAGGGGGACTATGGCTACACCTTC.

The V call is TRBV9, the J call TRBJ2-1; possible D gene TRBD2, 5 bases. There are 15 residues in the CDR3. V lost 4 bases to trimming and J lost 9 bases, with 20 bases between them. Germline CDR1 and CDR2: SGDLS and YYNGEE. DNA of the CDR3: TGTGCCAGCAGCCAGGAGCCCCGGTCGGAGGTTGAGCAGTTCTTC. Its protein product is CASSQEPRSEVEQFF. The variable domain in full, completed from reference TRBV9 and TRBJ2-1, reads DSGVTQTPKHLITATGQRVTLRCSPRSGDLSVYWYQQSLDQGLQFLIQYYNGEERAKGNILERFSAQQFPDLHSELNLSSLELGDSALYFCASSQEPRSEVEQFFGPGTRLTVL.